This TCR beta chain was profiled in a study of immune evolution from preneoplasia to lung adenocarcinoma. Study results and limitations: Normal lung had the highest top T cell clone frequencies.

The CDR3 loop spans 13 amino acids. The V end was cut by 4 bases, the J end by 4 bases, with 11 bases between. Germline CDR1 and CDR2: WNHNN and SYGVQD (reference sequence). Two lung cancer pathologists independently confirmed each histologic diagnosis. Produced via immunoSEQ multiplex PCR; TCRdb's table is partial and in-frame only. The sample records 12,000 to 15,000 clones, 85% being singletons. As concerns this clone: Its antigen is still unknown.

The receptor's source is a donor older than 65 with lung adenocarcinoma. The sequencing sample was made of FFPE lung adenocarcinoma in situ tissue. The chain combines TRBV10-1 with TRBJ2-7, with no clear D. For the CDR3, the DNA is TGCGCCAGCAGTGGAATAGTGAAGTACGAGCAGTACTTC. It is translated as CASSGIVKYEQYF.